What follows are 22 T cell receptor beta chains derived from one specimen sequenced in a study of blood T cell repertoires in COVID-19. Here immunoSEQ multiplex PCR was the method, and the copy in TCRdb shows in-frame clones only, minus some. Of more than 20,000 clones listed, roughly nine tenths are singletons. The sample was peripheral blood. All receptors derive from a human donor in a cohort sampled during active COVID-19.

This CDR3 reads CASSPQSGQETQYF. Written as DNA, the CDR3 is TGCGCCAGCAGCCCGCAGTCGGGGCAAGAGACCCAGTACTTC. The chain recombines TRBV4-1 with TRBJ2-5; possible D gene TRBD2, 5 bases. The CDR3 extends over 14 amino acids. V gave up 4 bases and J gave up 2 bases, with 11 bases separating them. From germline, CDR1 is MGHRA and CDR2 YSYEKL.

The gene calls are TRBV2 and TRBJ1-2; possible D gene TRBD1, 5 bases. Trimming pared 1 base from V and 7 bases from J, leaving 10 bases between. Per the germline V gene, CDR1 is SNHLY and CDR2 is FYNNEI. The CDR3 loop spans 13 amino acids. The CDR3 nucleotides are TGTGCCAGCAGTGAAGACCAGGGAGGTGGCTACACCTTC. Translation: CASSEDQGGGYTF.

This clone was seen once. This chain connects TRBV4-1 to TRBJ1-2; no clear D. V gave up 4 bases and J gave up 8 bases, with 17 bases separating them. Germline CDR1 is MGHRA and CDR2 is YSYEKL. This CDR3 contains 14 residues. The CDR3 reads CASSPPGRAGGYTF. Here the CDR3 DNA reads TGCGCCAGCAGCCCTCCGGGGAGGGCAGGAGGCTACACCTTC.

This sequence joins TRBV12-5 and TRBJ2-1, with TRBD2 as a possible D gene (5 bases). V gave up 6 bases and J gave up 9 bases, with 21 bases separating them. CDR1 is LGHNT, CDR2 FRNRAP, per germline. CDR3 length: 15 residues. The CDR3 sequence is CASGPPSTTHSEQFF. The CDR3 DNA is TGTGCTAGTGGCCCCCCTTCGACTACCCACTCTGAGCAGTTCTTC.

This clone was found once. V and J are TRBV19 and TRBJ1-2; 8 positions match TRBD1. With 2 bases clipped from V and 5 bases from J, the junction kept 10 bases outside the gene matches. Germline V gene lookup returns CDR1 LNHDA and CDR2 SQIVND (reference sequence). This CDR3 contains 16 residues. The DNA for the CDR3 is TGTGCCAGTAGTATACAGGCCCAGGGGGCCGGGTATGGCTACACCTTC. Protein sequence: CASSIQAQGAGYGYTF.

CDR3 nucleotides: TGTGCCAGCAGTTCGGGACTAGCGGGAGGTAATGAGCAGTTCTTC. It yields the protein CASSSGLAGGNEQFF. This sequence joins TRBV28 and TRBJ2-1; 15 bases fit TRBD2. Trimming at V came to 4 bases and at J to 7 bases, leaving 2 bases not matched to a gene. The CDR3 loop spans 15 amino acids. Germline lookup yields CDR1 MDHEN and CDR2 SYDVKM.

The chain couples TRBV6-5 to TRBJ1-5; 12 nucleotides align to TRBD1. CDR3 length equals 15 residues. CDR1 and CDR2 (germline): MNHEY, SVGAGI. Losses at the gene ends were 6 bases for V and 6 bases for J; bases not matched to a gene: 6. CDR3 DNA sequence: TGTGCCAGCAGATCCGGGACAGGGGGCGTTCAGCCCCAGCATTTT. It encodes CASRSGTGGVQPQHF.

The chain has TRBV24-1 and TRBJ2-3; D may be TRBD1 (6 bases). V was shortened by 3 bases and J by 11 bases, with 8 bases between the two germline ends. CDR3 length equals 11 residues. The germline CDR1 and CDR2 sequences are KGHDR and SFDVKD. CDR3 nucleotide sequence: TGTGCCACCAGTGATAGGGGACAGCAGTATTTT. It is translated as CATSDRGQQYF.

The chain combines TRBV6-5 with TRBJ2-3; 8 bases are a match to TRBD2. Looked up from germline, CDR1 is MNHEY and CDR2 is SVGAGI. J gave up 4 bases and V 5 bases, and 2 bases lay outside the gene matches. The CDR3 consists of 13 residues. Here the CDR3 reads CASSSGSADTQYF. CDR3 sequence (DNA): TGTGCCAGCAGTAGCGGGAGTGCAGATACGCAGTATTTT.

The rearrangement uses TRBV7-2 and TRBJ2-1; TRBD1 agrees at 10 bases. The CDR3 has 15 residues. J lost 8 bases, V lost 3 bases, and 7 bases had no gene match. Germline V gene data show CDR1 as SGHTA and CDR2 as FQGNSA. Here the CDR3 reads CASSFHGQGEDEQFF. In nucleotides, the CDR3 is TGTGCCAGCAGCTTCCACGGACAGGGGGAGGATGAGCAGTTCTTC.

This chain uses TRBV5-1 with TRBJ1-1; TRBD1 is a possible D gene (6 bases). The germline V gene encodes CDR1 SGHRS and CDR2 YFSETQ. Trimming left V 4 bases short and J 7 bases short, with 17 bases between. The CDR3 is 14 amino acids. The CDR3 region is CASSDPQGGIEAFF. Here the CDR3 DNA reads TGCGCCAGCAGCGACCCACAGGGAGGGATTGAAGCTTTCTTT.

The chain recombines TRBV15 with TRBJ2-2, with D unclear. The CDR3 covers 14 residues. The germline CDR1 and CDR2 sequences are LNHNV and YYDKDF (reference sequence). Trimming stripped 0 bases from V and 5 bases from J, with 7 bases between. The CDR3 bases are TGTGCCACCAGCAGAGATCGGTGGACCGGGGAGCTGTTTTTT. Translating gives CATSRDRWTGELFF.

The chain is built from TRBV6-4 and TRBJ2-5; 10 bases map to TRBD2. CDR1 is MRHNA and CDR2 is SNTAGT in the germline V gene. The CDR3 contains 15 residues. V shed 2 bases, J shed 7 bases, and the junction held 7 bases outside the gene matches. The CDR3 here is CASSDVAGGLGTQYF. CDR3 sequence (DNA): TGTGCCAGCAGTGACGTAGCGGGGGGTCTGGGGACCCAGTACTTC.

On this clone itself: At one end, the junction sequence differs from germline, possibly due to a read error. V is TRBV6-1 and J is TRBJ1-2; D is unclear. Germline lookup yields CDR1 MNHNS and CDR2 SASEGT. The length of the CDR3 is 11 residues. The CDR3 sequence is CASRDRIGYTF. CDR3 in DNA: TGTGCCAGCCGTGACCGTATCGGCTACACCTTC.

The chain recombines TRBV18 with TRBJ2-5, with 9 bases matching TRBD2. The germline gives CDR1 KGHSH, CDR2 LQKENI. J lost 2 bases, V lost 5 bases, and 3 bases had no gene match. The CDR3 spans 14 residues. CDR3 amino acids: CASSRSGGQETQYF. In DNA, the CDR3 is TGTGCCAGCTCAAGAAGCGGGGGGCAAGAGACCCAGTACTTC. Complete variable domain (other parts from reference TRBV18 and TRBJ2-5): NAGVMQNPRHLVRRRGQEARLRCSPMKGHSHVYWYRQLPEEGLKFMVYLQKENIIDESGMPKERFSAEFPKEGPSILRIQQVVRGDSAAYFCASSRSGGQETQYFGPGTRLLVL.

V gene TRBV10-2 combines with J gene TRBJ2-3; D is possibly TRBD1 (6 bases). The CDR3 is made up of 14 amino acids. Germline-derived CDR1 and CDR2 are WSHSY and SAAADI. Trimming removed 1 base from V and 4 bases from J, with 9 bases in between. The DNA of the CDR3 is TGCGCCAGCAGTGAGTTCAGGGGCGCAGATACGCAGTATTTT. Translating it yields CASSEFRGADTQYF.

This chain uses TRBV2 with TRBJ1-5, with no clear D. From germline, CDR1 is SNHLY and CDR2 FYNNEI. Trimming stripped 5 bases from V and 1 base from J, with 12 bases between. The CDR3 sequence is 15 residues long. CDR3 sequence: CASSSRSGSNQPQHF. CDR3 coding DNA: TGTGCCAGCAGTAGCAGGTCGGGGAGCAATCAGCCCCAGCATTTT. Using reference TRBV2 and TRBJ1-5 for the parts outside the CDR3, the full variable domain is EPEVTQTPSHQVTQMGQEVILRCVPISNHLYFYWYRQILGQKVEFLVSFYNNEISEKSEIFDDQFSVERPDGSNFTLKIRSTKLEDSAMYFCASSSRSGSNQPQHFGDGTRLSIL.

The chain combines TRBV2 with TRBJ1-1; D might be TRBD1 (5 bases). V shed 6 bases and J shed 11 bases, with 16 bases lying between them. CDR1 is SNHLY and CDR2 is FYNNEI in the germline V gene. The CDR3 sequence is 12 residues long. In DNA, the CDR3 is TGTGCCAGCAGCACCAGGACAAATCGGGCTTTCTTT. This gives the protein CASSTRTNRAFF.

This chain's CDR3 is CASSRGLAGDQETQYF. The CDR3 DNA sequence: TGTGCCTCCAGCAGGGGGCTAGCGGGGGACCAAGAGACCCAGTACTTC. The J gene is TRBJ2-5, the V gene TRBV5-4, with TRBD2 matching over 10 bases. Germline CDR1 reads SGHNT; CDR2 reads YYREEE (reference sequence). The ends lost 10 bases at V and 0 bases at J; junction bases unmatched: 12. The CDR3 loop spans 16 amino acids.

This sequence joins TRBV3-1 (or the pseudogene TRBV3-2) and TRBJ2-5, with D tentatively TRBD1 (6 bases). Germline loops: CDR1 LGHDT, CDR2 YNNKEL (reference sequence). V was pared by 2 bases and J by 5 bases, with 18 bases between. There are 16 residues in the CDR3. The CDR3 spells CASSQFVVGAGETQYF. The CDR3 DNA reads TGTGCCAGCAGCCAATTTGTGGTGGGGGCAGGGGAGACCCAGTACTTC.

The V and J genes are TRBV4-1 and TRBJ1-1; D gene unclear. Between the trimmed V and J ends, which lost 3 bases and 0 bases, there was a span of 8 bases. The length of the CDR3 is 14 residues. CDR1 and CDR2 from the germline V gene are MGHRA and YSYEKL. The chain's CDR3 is CASSHPSLNTEAFF. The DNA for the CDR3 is TGCGCCAGCAGCCATCCGAGTTTGAACACTGAAGCTTTCTTT.

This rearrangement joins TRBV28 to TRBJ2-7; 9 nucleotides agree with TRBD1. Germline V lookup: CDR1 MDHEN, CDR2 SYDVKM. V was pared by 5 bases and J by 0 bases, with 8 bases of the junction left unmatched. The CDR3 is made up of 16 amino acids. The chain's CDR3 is CASSEPGQGSSYEQYF. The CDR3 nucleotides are TGTGCCAGCAGTGAACCGGGACAGGGCTCCTCCTACGAGCAGTACTTC. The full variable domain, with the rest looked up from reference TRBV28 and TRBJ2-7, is DVKVTQSSRYLVKRTGEKVFLECVQDMDHENMFWYRQDPGLGLRLIYFSYDVKMKEKGDIPEGYSVSREKKERFSLILESASTNQTSMYLCASSEPGQGSSYEQYFGPGTRLTVT.